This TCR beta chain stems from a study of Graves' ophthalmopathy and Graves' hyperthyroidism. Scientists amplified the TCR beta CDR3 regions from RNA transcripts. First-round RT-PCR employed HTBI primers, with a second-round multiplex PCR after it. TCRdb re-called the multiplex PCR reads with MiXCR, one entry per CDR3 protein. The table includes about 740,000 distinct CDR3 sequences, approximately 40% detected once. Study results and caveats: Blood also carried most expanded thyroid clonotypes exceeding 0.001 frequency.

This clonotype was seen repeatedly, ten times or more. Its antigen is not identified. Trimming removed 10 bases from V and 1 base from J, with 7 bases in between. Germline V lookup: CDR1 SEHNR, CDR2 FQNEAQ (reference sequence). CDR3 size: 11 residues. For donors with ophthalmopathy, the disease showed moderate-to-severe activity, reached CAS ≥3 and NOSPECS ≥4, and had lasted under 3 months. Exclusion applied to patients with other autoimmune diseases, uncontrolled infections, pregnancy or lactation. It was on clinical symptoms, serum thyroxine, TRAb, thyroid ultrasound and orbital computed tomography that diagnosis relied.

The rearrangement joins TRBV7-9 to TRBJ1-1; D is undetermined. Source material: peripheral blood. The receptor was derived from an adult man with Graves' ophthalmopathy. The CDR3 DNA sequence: TGTGCCACCGGGAGGAACACTGAAGCTTTCTTT. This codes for CATGRNTEAFF.